These 12 T cell receptor beta chains share one sample of origin, sequenced in a study of blood T cells in healthy people across ages (dated by TCRdb to the mid-2010s). The library came from 5' RACE. Sequencing was performed on an Illumina HiSeq 2500. A second PCR of roughly 7 to 11 cycles was performed with a sample-barcoded 5' primer and a J-beta primer mix. Using fastp at Q25 and MiXCR, TCRdb reprocessed the public reads and kept productive beta chains. Every entry covers one CDR3 protein and lists the most common genes and DNA from its rows. This sample is represented by around 1.5 million distinct CDR3 sequences; about 43% of them were singletons. The ten largest make up roughly 7.7% of the sample. The material sequenced was blood. The receptors were sampled from a woman aged 18-29 years in good health.

This chain connects TRBV29-1 to TRBJ2-5; 7 bases are a match to TRBD2. The V and J ends lost 7 bases and 5 bases, in that order; junction bases with no gene match: 7. The CDR3 runs 12 residues. In germline, CDR1 is SQVTM, CDR2 ANQGSEA. CDR3 amino acids: CSGGLVGETQYF. CDR3 DNA: TGCAGCGGCGGACTAGTTGGGGAGACCCAGTACTTC.

This clonotype was detected ten times or more. One end of the junction varies from germline; a read error may be responsible. The chain carries TRBV4-1 and TRBJ2-1; D may be TRBD1 or TRBD2 (5 bases each). The CDR3 runs 15 residues. Germline lookup yields CDR1 MGHRA and CDR2 YSYEKL. The DNA of the CDR3 is TGCGCCAGCAGCCCTCCGGGACGGGGCTACGATGAGCAGTTCTTC. As protein: CASSPPGRGYDEQFF.

The chain carries TRBV11-3 and TRBJ2-1, with TRBD1 identical over 8 bases. This CDR3 region has 13 residues. V shed 8 bases and J 13 bases; nucleotides not matched to a gene: 13. Germline V gene sequence: CDR1 SGHNT, CDR2 YENEEA. Here the CDR3 DNA reads TGTGCCAGCTGCCCCGGACAGGGTAGGCCACAGTTCTTC. As protein: CASCPGQGRPQFF.

Here the CDR3 reads CASSRVSDSAQYF. CDR3 nucleotides: TGTGCCAGCAGCCGAGTTAGCGATTCTGCCCAGTACTTC. The chain joins TRBV11-2 to TRBJ2-5; the D gene is possibly TRBD2 (5 bases). This CDR3 contains 13 residues. Germline V gene sequence: CDR1 SGHAT, CDR2 FQNNGV. The V end was cut by 5 bases, the J end by 9 bases, with 16 bases between.

The rearrangement joins TRBV4-1 to TRBJ2-7; 7 bases fit TRBD2. Germline CDR1 and CDR2: MGHRA and YSYEKL. The J segment lost 3 bases and the V segment lost 0 bases, leaving 5 bases of the junction unmatched. The CDR3 is 15 residues long. The DNA for the CDR3 is TGCGCCAGCAGCCAAGAGTCGGTAGCGGGCTACGAGCAGTACTTC. Translation gives CASSQESVAGYEQYF.

This clonotype was counted between two and nine times. The chain couples TRBV5-5 to TRBJ2-5; D might be TRBD2 (6 bases). The germline V and J ends were trimmed by 4 bases and 5 bases, with 15 bases remaining between them. Germline V gene lookup returns CDR1 SGHKS and CDR2 YYEKEE (reference sequence). This CDR3 contains 14 residues. The CDR3 DNA sequence: TGTGCCAGCAGCACCTCCGGGAGTAGGGAGACCCAGTACTTC. Amino acids: CASSTSGSRETQYF.

This clonotype occurred a few times. For the CDR3, the DNA is TGTGCCAGCAGTTACGCGGGTAGCTTATCTACGCAGTATTTT. Its protein is CASSYAGSLSTQYF. The V and J genes are TRBV6-5 and TRBJ2-3; perhaps TRBD2 as D (5 bases). V lost 2 bases, J lost 8 bases, and 14 bases lay in between. The CDR3 length is 14 residues. Germline V gene lookup returns CDR1 MNHEY and CDR2 SVGAGI.

CDR3 protein: CASSIQGISYGYTF. CDR3 DNA sequence: TGTGCCAGCAGCATTCAGGGTATCTCCTATGGCTACACCTTC. V gene TRBV14 combines with J gene TRBJ1-2; possibly TRBD1 for D (5 bases). Germline CDR1 and CDR2: SGHDN and FVKESK. Trimming removed 5 bases from V and 4 bases from J, with 14 bases in between. CDR3 length: 14 residues.

This clonotype was seen a few times. The chain is built from TRBV10-3 and TRBJ2-2; 8 nucleotides line up with TRBD1. The germline V gene encodes CDR1 ENHRY and CDR2 SYGVKD. V shed 6 bases and J 4 bases; nucleotides not matched to a gene: 7. The CDR3 totals 15 residues. The CDR3: CAIRKTGETTGELFF. CDR3 DNA sequence: TGTGCCATCAGGAAGACAGGGGAGACCACCGGGGAGCTGTTTTTT.

The rearrangement uses TRBV7-9 and TRBJ2-3, with D possibly being TRBD2 (7 bases). Germline V gene sequence: CDR1 SEHNR, CDR2 FQNEAQ (reference sequence). The CDR3 length is 18 residues. V shed 1 base and J shed 3 bases, with 20 bases lying between them. The CDR3 coding sequence is TGTGCCAGCAGCTTAGGGCTAGCGGAACAGAGGGGGACAGATACGCAGTATTTT. Protein product: CASSLGLAEQRGTDTQYF.

This clonotype showed up just a few times. The chain carries TRBV4-1 and TRBJ1-4; D is perhaps TRBD1 (6 bases). The ends were cut back, 0 bases at V and 7 bases at J, with 12 bases in the middle. This CDR3 contains 15 residues. Germline V gene data show CDR1 as MGHRA and CDR2 as YSYEKL. The CDR3 protein is CASSQDGGRFEKLFF. CDR3 bases: TGCGCCAGCAGCCAAGACGGGGGCAGATTTGAAAAACTGTTTTTT.

This rearrangement joins TRBV6-2 or TRBV6-3 to TRBJ2-2; TRBD1 might be the D (5 bases). This CDR3 spans 24 amino acids. With 6 bases removed from V and 0 bases from J, the gap between germline ends came to 38 bases. CDR1 is MNHEY, CDR2 SVGEGT, per germline. CDR3 sequence: CASSKSTTFDSPGAVPTNTGELFF. As DNA, the CDR3 is TGTGCCAGCAGCAAATCAACGACCTTCGACAGTCCAGGCGCGGTACCAACGAACACCGGGGAGCTGTTTTTT.